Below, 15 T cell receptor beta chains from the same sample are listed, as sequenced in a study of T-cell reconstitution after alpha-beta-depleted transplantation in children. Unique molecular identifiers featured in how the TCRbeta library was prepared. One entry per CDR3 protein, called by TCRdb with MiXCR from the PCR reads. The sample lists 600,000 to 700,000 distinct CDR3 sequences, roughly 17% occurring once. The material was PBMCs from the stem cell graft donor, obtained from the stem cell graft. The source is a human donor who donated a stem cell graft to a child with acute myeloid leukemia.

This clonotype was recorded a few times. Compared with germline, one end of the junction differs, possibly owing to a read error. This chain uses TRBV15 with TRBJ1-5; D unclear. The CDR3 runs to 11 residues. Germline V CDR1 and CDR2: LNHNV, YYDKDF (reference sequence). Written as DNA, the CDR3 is TGTGCCACCGGCAGCAATCAGCCCCAGCATTTT. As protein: CATGSNQPQHF.

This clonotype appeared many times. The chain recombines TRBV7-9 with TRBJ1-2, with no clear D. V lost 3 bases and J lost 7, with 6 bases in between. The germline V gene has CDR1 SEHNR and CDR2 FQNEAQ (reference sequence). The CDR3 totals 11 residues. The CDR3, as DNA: TGTGCCAGCAGCTTGTACGGTGGCTACACCTTC. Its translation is CASSLYGGYTF.

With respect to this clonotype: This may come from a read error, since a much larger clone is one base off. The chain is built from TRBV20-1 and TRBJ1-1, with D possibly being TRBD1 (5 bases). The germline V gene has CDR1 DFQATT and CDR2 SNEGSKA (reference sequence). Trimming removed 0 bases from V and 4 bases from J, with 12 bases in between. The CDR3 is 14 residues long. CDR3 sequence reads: CSARDIQRGTEAFF. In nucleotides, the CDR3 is TGCAGTGCTAGAGACATACAGAGGGGCACTGAAGCTTTCTTT.

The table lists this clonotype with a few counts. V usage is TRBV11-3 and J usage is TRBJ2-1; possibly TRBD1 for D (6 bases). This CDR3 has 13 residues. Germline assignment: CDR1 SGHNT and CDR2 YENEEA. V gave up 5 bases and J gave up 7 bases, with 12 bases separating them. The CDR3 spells CASSQFTGNEQFF. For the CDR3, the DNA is TGTGCCAGCAGCCAATTTACAGGGAATGAGCAGTTCTTC.

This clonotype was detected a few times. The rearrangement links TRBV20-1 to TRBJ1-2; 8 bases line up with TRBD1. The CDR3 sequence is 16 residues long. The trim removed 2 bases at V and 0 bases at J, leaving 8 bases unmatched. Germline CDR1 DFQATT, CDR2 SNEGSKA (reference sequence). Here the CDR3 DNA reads TGCAGTGCTAGAAGGTCAGGGGGCAGTACTAACTATGGCTACACCTTC. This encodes CSARRSGGSTNYGYTF.

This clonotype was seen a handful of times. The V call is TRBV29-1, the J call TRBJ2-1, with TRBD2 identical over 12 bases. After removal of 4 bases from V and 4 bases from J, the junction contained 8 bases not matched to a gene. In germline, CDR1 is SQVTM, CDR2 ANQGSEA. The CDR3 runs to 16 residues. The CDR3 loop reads CSVAEGLAGFYNEQFF. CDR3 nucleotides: TGCAGCGTTGCCGAGGGACTAGCGGGTTTTTACAATGAGCAGTTCTTC.

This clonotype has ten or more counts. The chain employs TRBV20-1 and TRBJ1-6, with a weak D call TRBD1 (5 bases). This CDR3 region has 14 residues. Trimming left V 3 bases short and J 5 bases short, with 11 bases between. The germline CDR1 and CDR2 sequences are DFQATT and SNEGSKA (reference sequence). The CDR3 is CSARSDRDNSPLHF. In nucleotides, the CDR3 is TGCAGTGCTAGGTCAGACAGAGATAATTCACCCCTCCACTTT.

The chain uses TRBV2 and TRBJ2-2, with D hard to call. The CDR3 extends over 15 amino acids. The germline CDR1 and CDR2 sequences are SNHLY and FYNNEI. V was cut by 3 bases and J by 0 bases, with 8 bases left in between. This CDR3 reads CASSDRPTNTGELFF. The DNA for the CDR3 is TGTGCCAGCAGTGATAGACCTACGAACACCGGGGAGCTGTTTTTT.

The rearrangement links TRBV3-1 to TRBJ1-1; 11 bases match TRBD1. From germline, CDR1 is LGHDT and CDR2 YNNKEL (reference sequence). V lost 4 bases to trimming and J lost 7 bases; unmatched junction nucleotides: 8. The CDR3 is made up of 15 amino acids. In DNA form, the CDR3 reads TGTGCCAGCAGCCTCCGGACAGGGGGCAGGGGTGAAGCTTTCTTT. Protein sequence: CASSLRTGGRGEAFF.

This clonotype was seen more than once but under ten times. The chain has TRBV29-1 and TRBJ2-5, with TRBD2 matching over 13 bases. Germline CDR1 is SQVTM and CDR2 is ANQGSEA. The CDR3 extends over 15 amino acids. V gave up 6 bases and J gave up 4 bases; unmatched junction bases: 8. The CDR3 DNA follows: TGCAGCGTCGCCGGGACTAGCGGGGCCGGAGAGACCCAGTACTTC. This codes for CSVAGTSGAGETQYF.

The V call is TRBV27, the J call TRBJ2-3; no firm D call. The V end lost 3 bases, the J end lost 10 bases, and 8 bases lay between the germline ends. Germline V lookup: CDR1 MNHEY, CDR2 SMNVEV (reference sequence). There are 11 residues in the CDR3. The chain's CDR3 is CASSFGFSQYF. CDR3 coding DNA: TGTGCCAGCAGTTTCGGGTTCTCGCAGTATTTT.

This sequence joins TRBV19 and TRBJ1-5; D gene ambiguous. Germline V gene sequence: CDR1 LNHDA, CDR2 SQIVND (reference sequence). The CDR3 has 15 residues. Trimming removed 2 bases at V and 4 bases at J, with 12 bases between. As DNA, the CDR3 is TGTGCCAGTAGTATATTTCGACATGAAAATCAGCCCCAGCATTTT. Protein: CASSIFRHENQPQHF.

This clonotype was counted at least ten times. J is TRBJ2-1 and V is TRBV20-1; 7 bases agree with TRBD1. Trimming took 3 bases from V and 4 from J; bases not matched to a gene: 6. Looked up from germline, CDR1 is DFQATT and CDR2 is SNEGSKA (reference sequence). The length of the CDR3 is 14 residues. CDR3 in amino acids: CSASPDRAYNEQFF. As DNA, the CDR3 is TGCAGTGCTAGTCCAGACAGGGCATACAATGAGCAGTTCTTC.

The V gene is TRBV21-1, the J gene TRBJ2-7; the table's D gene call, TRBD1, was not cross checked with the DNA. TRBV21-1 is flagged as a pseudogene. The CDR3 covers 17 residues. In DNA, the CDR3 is TGTGCCAGCAGCAAAAAGTTCCCGACAGTGATTTTCTACGAGCAGTACTTC. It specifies CASSKKFPTVIFYEQYF.

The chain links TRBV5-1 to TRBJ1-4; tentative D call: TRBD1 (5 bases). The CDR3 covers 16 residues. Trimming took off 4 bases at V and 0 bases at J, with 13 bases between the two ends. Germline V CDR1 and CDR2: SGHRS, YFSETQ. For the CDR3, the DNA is TGCGCCAGCAGCGTAGAGGGACCGGCAACTAATGAAAAACTGTTTTTT. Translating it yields CASSVEGPATNEKLFF.